This TCR beta chain derives from a study of control samples from healthy donors and cancer patients. The protocol was immunoSEQ multiplex PCR, while the TCRdb copy is restricted to in-frame clones and leaves out a portion. The table shows 250,000 to 300,000 clones, with approximately 80% occurring only once. Trimming removed 1 base from V and 4 bases from J; junction bases left unmatched: 2. The V gene's germline CDR1 is SGHTA and CDR2 FQGTGA. CDR3 length: 15 residues. Specimen: PBMCs. The chain joins TRBV7-3 to TRBJ2-3; 10 bases are shared with TRBD2. The sequence was obtained from a woman in her sixties with lung cancer. CDR3 sequence (DNA): TGTGCCAGCAGCTTAAACCTAGCGGGGGCAGATACGCAGTATTTT. Translation: CASSLNLAGADTQYF. Full variable domain (missing parts from reference TRBV7-3 and TRBJ2-3): GAGVSQTPSNKVTEKGKYVELRCDPISGHTALYWYRQSLGQGPEFLIYFQGTGAADDSGLPNDRFFAVRPEGSVSTLKIQRTERGDSAVYLCASSLNLAGADTQYFGPGTRLTVL.